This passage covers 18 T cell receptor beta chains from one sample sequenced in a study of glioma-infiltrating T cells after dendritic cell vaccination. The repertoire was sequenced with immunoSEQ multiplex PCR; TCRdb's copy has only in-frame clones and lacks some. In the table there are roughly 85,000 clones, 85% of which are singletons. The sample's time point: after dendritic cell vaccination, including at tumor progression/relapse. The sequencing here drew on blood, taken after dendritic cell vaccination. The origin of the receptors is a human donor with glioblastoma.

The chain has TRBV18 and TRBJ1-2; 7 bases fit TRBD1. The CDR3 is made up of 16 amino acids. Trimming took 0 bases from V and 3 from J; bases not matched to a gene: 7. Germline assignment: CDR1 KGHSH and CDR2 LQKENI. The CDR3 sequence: CASSPPQKQGDYGYTF. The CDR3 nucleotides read TGTGCCAGCTCACCACCGCAAAAGCAGGGGGACTATGGCTACACCTTC.

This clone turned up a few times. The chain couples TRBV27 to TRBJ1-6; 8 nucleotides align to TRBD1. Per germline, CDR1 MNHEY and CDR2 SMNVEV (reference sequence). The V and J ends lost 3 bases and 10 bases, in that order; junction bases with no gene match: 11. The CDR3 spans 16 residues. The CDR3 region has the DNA TGTGCCAGCAGTTTCCTCGGGACAGGTGGAGAGTCACCCCTCCACTTT. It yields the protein CASSFLGTGGESPLHF.

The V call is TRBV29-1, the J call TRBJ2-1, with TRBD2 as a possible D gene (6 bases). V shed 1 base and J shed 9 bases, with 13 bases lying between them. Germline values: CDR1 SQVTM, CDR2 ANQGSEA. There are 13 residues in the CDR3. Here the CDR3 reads CSVEVSSGVEQFF. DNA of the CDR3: TGCAGCGTTGAAGTGTCTTCGGGGGTTGAGCAGTTCTTC.

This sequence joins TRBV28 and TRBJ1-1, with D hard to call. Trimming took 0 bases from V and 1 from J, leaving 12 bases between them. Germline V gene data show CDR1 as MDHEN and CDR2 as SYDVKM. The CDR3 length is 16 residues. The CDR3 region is CASSLWAGGSNTEAFF. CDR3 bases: TGTGCCAGCAGTTTATGGGCAGGAGGTTCGAACACTGAAGCTTTCTTT.

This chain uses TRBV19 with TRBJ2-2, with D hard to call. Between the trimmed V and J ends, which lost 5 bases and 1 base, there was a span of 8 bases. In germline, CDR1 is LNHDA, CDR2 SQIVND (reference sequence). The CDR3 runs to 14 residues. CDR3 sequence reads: CASSATENTGELFF. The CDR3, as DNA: TGTGCCAGTAGTGCCACAGAGAACACCGGGGAGCTGTTTTTT.

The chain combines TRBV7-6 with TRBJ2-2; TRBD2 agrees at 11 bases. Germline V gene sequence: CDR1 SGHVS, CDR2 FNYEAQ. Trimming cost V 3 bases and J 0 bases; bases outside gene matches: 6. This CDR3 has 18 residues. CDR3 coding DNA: TGTGCCAGCAGCTTTAGCCCGACTAGCGGGGCGAACACCGGGGAGCTGTTTTTT. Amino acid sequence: CASSFSPTSGANTGELFF.

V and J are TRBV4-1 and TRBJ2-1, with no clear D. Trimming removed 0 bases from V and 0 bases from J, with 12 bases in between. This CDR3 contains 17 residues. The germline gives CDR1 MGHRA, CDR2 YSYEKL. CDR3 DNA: TGCGCCAGCAGCCAAGAGACACACACGAGCTCCTACAATGAGCAGTTCTTC. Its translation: CASSQETHTSSYNEQFF.

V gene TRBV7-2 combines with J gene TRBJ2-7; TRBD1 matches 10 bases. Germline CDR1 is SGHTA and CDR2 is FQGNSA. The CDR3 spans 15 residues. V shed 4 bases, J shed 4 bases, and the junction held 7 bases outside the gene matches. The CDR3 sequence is CASSSGQGGPYEQYF. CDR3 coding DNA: TGTGCCAGCAGCTCCGGACAGGGGGGACCTTACGAGCAGTACTTC.

The chain's CDR3 is CASSTEGGTNEKLFF. The CDR3 DNA sequence: TGTGCCAGTAGTACGGAGGGAGGCACTAATGAAAAACTGTTTTTT. This rearrangement joins TRBV19 to TRBJ1-4, with D hard to call. The CDR3 runs to 15 residues. The V gene's germline CDR1 is LNHDA and CDR2 SQIVND (reference sequence). V lost 4 bases to trimming and J lost 2 bases, with 11 bases between them.

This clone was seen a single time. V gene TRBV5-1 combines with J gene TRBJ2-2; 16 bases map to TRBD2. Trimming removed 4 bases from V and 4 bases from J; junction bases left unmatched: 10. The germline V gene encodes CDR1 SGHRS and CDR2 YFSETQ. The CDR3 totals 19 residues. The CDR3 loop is CASSKEGLAGGQGTGELFF. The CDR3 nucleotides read TGCGCCAGCAGCAAGGAGGGACTAGCGGGAGGGCAAGGCACCGGGGAGCTGTTTTTT. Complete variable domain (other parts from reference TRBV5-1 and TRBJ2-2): KAGVTQTPRYLIKTRGQQVTLSCSPISGHRSVSWYQQTPGQGLQFLFEYFSETQRNKGNFPGRFSGRQFSNSRSEMNVSTLELGDSALYLCASSKEGLAGGQGTGELFFGEGSRLTVL.

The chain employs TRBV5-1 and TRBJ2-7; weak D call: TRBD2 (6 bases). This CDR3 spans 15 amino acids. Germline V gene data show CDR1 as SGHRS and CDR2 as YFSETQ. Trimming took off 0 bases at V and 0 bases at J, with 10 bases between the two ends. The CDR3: CASSLGGVFSYEQYF. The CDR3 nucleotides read TGCGCCAGCAGCTTGGGGGGGGTCTTCTCCTACGAGCAGTACTTC.

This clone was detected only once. This CDR3 is CASSTRGELFF. The CDR3 coding sequence is TGTGCCAGTAGTACCCGCGGGGAGCTGTTTTTT. The chain recombines TRBV19 with TRBJ2-2; unclear D gene. The CDR3 length is 11 residues. The germline V and J ends were trimmed by 4 bases and 7 bases, with 4 bases remaining between them. Germline V gives CDR1 LNHDA, CDR2 SQIVND (reference sequence).

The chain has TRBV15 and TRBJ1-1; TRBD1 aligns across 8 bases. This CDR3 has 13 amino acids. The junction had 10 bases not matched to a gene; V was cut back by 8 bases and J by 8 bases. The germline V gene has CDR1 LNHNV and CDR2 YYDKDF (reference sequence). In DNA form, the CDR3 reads TGTGCCACCGGGGGGGAAAGGACAGGGGAAGCTTTCTTT. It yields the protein CATGGERTGEAFF.

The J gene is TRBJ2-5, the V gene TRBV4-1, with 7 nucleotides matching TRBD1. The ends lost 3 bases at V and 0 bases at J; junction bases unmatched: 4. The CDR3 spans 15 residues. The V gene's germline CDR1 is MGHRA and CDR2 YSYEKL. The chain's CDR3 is CASSQVQGYQETQYF. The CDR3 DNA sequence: TGCGCCAGCAGCCAGGTACAGGGGTACCAAGAGACCCAGTACTTC.

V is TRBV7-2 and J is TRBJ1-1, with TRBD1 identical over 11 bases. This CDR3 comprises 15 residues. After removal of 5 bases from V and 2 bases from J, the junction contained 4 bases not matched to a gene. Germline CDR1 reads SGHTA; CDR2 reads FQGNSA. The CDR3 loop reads CASSRGQGANTEAFF. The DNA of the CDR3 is TGTGCCAGCAGCCGCGGACAGGGGGCAAACACTGAAGCTTTCTTT.

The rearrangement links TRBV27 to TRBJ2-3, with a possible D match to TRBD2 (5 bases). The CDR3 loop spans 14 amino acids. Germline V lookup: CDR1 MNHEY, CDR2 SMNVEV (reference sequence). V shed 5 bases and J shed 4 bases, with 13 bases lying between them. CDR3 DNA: TGTGCCAGCAGTCCCGGGGTCGTCGCAGATACGCAGTATTTT. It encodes CASSPGVVADTQYF.

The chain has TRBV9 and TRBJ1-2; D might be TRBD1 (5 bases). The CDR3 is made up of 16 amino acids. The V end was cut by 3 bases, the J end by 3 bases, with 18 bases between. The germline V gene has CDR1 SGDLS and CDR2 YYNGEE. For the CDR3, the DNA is TGTGCCAGCAGCGAAGATTACAAAGGACATCACTATGGCTACACCTTC. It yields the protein CASSEDYKGHHYGYTF. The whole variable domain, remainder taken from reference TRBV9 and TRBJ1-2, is DSGVTQTPKHLITATGQRVTLRCSPRSGDLSVYWYQQSLDQGLQFLIQYYNGEERAKGNILERFSAQQFPDLHSELNLSSLELGDSALYFCASSEDYKGHHYGYTFGSGTRLTVV.

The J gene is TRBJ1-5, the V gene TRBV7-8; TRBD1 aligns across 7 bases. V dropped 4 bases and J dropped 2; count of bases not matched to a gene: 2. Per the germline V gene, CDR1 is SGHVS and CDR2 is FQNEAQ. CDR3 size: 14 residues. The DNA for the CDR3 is TGTGCCAGCAGCTCCACAGGGGGCAATCAGCCCCAGCATTTT. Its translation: CASSSTGGNQPQHF.